The T cell receptor beta chain under discussion was sequenced for a study of CD8+CD57+ T cells in acquired aplastic anemia. Patients included in sequencing had previously demonstrated CD8+CD57+ cell expansion by flow cytometry. At blood sampling, none of the patients had yet received therapy. The CDR3 contains 14 residues. The germline V gene has CDR1 DFQATT and CDR2 SNEGSKA (reference sequence). The ends were cut back, 1 base at V and 4 bases at J, with 11 bases in the middle. The template used for profiling TCR beta VDJ and CDR3 was genomic DNA. From the reads, TCRdb called clonotypes with MiXCR, one entry per CDR3 protein. The data hold about 120,000 distinct CDR3 sequences, with over 55% observed a single time. In the case of this clonotype: The antigen is undetermined.

General study results and limits: CD8+ Simpson's diversity showed no significant patient-control difference.

This TCR came from a human donor with aplastic anemia. The gene calls are TRBV20-1 and TRBJ1-5, with D hard to call. The source material was sorted CD4+, CD8+, or CD8+CD57+ T cells (not recorded which) from PBMCs. CDR3 nucleotide sequence: TGCAGTGCTAGAGGAGGTAGTGAGAATCAGCCCCAGCATTTT. Translating gives CSARGGSENQPQHF.